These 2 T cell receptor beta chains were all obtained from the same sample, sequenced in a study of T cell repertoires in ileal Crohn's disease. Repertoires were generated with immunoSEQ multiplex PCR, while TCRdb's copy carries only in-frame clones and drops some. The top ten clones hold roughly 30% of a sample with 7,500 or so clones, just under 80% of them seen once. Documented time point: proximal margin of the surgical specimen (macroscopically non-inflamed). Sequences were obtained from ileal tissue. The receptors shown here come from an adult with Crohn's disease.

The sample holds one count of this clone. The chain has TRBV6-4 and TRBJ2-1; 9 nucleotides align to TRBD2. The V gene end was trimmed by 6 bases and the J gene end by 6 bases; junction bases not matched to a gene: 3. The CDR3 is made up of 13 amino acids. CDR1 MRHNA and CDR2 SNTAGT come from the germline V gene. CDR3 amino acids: CASSEREVNEQFF. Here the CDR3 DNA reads TGTGCCAGCAGCGAGCGGGAGGTCAATGAGCAGTTCTTC.

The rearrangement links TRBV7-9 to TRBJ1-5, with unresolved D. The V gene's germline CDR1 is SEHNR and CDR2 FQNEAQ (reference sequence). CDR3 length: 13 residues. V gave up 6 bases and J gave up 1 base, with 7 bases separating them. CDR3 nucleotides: TGTGCCAGCAGACGTGACAGCAATCAGCCCCAGCATTTT. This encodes CASRRDSNQPQHF.